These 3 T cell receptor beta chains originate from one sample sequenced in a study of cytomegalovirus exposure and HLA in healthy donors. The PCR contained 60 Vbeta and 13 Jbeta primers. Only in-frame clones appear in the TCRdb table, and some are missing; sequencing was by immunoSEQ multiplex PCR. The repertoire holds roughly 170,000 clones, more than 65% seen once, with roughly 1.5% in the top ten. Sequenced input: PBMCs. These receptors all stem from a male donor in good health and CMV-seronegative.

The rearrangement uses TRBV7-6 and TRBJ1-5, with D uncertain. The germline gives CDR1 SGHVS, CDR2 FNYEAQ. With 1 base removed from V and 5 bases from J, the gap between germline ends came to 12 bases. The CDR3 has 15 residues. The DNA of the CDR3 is TGTGCCAGCAGCTTAGTACGGGGAGTAGATCAGCCCCAGCATTTT. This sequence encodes CASSLVRGVDQPQHF.

In DNA form, the CDR3 reads TGTGCCAGCAGCTTAGGACAGGGTAGCAATCAGCCCCAGCATTTT. Residues: CASSLGQGSNQPQHF. The chain has TRBV11-2 and TRBJ1-5, with 7 bases that match TRBD1. This CDR3 region has 15 residues. V was clipped by 1 base and J by 0 bases; unmatched bases: 0. CDR1 is SGHAT, CDR2 FQNNGV, per germline.

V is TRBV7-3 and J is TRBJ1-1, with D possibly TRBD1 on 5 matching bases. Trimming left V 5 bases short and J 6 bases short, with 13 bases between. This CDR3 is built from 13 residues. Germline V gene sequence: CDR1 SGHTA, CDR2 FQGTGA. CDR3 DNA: TGTGCCAGCAGCAGGTCGGGGGTGGCTGAAGCTTTCTTT. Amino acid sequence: CASSRSGVAEAFF.